This is a list of T cell receptor beta chains from one sample in a study of neoadjuvant anti-PD-1 for oral cavity cancer. Sequencing used immunoSEQ multiplex PCR; TCRdb keeps in-frame clones, though not all of them. This table holds over 7,000 clones, less than 85% found once. The specimen comprised PBMCs, sampled before nivolumab (anti-PD-1) treatment. The receptor source for this set is a person between 40 and 80 years old with oral cavity squamous cell carcinoma. CDR3s include the opening cysteine and the closing phenylalanine or tryptophan. The D gene is left open where the match is weak. Not all rows give a size; the values are once, few, many and, for expanded clones, a class.

J gene: TRBJ2-1
D gene: TRBD1
V gene: TRBV5-1
clone size: once
CDR3 DNA: TGCGCCAGCAGCTCAGGGGGCTTGAACAATGAGCAGTTCTTC
CDR3 protein: CASSSGGLNNEQFF

J gene: TRBJ1-1
D gene: NA
V gene: TRBV6-5
clone size: NA
CDR3 DNA: TGTGCCAGCAGCCAACAGGACGGTGGTACTGAAGCTTTCTTT
CDR3 protein: CASSQQDGGTEAFF

J gene: TRBJ1-6
D gene: NA
V gene: TRBV5-1
clone size: NA
CDR3 DNA: TGCGCCAGCAGCTTGGCGGGACTGATTAATTCACCCCTCCACTTT
CDR3 protein: CASSLAGLINSPLHF

J gene: TRBJ2-1
D gene: TRBD1
V gene: TRBV10-3
clone size: NA
CDR3 DNA: TGTGCCATCAACCGGGACAGGGGTAACAATGAGCAGTTCTTC
CDR3 protein: CAINRDRGNNEQFF

J gene: TRBJ1-4
D gene: NA
V gene: TRBV6-1
clone size: NA
CDR3 DNA: TGTGCCAGCACTTTTAATGAAAAACTGTTTTTT
CDR3 protein: CASTFNEKLFF

J gene: TRBJ1-4
D gene: NA
V gene: TRBV6-5
clone size: NA
CDR3 DNA: TGTGCCAGCAGTTCGCAGGGTATTGCTCGTGAAAAACTGTTTTTT
CDR3 protein: CASSSQGIAREKLFF

J gene: TRBJ1-1
D gene: NA
V gene: TRBV7-2
clone size: NA
CDR3 DNA: TGTGCCAGCAGCCGCGGACGGGAGACCCTCATGAACACTGAAGCTTTCTTT
CDR3 protein: CASSRGRETLMNTEAFF

J gene: TRBJ1-2
D gene: TRBD1
V gene: TRBV5-6
clone size: NA
CDR3 DNA: TGTGCCAGCAGTCGACCCAGGGGGGCCTATGGCTACACCTTC
CDR3 protein: CASSRPRGAYGYTF

J gene: TRBJ2-3
D gene: NA
V gene: TRBV28
clone size: NA
CDR3 DNA: TGTGCCAGCAGTACCCCGGGCACAGATACGCAGTATTTT
CDR3 protein: CASSTPGTDTQYF

J gene: TRBJ2-2
D gene: TRBD2
V gene: TRBV27
clone size: NA
CDR3 DNA: TGTGCCAGCAGAGCTACGCCCGGACTAGCGATGAACACCGGGGAGCTGTTTTTT
CDR3 protein: CASRATPGLAMNTGELFF